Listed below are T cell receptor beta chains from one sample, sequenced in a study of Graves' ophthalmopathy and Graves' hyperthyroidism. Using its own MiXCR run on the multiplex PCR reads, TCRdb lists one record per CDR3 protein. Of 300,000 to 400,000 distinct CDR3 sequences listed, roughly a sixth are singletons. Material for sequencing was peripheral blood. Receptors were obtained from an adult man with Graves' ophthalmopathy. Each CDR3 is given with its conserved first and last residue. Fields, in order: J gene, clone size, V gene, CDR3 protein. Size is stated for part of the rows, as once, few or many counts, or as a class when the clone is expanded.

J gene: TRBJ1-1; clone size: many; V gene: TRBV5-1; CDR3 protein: CASSLTGSPTEAFF
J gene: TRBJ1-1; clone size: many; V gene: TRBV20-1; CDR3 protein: CSANRKLNTEAFF
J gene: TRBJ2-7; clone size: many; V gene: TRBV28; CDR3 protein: CASSSSSGQSYEQYF
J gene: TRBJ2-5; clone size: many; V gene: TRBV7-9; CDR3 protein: CASSPRGTQYF
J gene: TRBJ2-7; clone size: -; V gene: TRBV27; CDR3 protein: CASSLTYVSYEQYF
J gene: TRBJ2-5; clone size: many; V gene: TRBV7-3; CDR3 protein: CASSLGLLAGGERETQYF
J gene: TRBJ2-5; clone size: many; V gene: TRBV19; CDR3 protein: CASSSMEAQYF
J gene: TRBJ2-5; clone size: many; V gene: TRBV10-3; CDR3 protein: CAISESGTGETQYF
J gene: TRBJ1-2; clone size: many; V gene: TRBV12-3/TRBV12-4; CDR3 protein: CASSLRGTGGYTF
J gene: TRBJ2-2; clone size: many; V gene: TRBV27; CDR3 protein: CASSPRQGRTGELFF
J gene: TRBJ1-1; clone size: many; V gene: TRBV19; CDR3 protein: CASSDGTPRDTF
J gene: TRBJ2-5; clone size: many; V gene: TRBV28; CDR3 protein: CASSPHGQPGETQYF
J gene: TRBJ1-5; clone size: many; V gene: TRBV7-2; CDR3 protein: CASSREQSNQPQHF
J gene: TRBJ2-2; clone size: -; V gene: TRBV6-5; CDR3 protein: CASSSKVLGTGELFF
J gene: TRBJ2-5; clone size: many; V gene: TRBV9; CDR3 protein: CASSVTLRETQYF
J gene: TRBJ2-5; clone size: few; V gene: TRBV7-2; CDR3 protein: CASSLFSPDQETQYF
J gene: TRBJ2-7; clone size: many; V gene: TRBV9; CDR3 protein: CASSRAVWSYEQYF
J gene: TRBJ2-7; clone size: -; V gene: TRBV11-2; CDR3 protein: CASSLRNSRLAGVYEQYF
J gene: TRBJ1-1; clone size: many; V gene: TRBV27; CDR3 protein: CASSFSVQGITEAFF
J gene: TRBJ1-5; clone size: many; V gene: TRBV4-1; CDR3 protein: CASSQVGGGNQPQHF